The present entry profiles one TCR beta chain with its context. Previously, flow cytometry had revealed CD8+CD57+ cell expansion in the patients chosen for sequencing. This specimen belongs to a study of CD8+CD57+ T cells in acquired aplastic anemia. CDR3 and TCR beta VDJ profiling relied on a genomic DNA template. TCRdb passed the reads through MiXCR, listing each CDR3 protein once. The sample carries about 150,000 distinct CDR3 sequences, less than 50% recorded once. V was pared by 5 bases and J by 1 base, with 11 bases between. The CDR3 spans 14 residues. CDR1 LNHDA and CDR2 SQIVND come from the germline V gene (reference sequence).

J is TRBJ1-1 and V is TRBV19; tentative D call: TRBD1 (6 bases). Sequenced sample: sorted CD4+, CD8+, or CD8+CD57+ T cells (not recorded which) from PBMCs. The sequence was collected from a human donor with aplastic anemia. The CDR3 bases are TGTGCCAGTAGTCTGGGGGCCTGGAACACTGAAGCTTTCTTT. It encodes CASSLGAWNTEAFF.